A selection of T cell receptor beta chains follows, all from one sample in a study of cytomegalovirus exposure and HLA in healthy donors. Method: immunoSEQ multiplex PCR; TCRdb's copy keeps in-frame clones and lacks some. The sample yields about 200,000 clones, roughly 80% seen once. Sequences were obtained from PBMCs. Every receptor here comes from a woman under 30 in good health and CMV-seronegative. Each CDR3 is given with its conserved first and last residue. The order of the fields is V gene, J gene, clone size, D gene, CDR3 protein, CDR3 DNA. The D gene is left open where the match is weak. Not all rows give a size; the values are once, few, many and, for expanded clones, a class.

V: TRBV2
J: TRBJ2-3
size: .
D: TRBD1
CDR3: CASSEGDRVSVRGSDTQYF
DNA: TGTGCCAGCAGTGAAGGGGACAGGGTGTCCGTTCGGGGTTCAGATACGCAGTATTTT

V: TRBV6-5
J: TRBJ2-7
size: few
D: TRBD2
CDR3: CASRLSTSASYEQYF
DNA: TGTGCCAGCAGACTCTCCACTAGCGCCTCCTACGAGCAGTACTTC

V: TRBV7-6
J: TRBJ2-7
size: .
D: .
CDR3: CASSLKPNSYEQYF
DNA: TGTGCCAGCAGCTTAAAACCTAACTCCTACGAGCAGTACTTC

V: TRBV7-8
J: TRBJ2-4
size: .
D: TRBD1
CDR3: CASSRQGAQPHLIF
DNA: TGTGCCAGCAGCCGACAGGGGGCGCAACCCCATCTAATATTC

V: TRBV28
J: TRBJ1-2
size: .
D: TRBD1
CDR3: CASSLSLGQGGNGYTF
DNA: TGTGCCAGCAGTTTAAGTCTGGGACAGGGGGGAAATGGCTACACCTTC

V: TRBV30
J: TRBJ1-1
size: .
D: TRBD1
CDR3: CAWSLTGVGLEAFF
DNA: TGTGCCTGGAGCCTAACAGGGGTTGGCCTAGAAGCTTTCTTT

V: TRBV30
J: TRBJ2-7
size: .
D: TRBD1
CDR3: CAWSPFRGLAYEQYF
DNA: TGTGCCTGGAGCCCGTTCAGGGGGTTAGCCTACGAGCAGTACTTC

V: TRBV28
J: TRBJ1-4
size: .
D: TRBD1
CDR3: CASSSRDRGAEKLFF
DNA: TGTGCCAGCAGTTCCAGGGACAGGGGCGCTGAAAAACTGTTTTTT

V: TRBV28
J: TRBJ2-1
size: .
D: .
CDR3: CASTRLTRDRNEQFF
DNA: TGTGCCAGCACCCGCCTTACCCGAGATCGCAATGAGCAGTTCTTC

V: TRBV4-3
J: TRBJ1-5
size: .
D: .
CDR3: CASSPGLGGRAVKDSNQPQHF
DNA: TGCGCCAGCAGCCCCGGGTTAGGGGGACGAGCCGTGAAGGATAGCAATCAGCCCCAGCATTTT

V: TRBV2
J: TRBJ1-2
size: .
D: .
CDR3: CASSEGTATNYGYTF
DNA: TGTGCCAGCAGTGAAGGGACAGCCACTAACTATGGCTACACCTTC

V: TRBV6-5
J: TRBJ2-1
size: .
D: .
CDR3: CASSYSGRVYNEQFF
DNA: TGTGCCAGCAGTTACTCGGGCAGGGTATACAATGAGCAGTTCTTC

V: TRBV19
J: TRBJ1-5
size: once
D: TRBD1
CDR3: CASSKKDRGYSNQPQHF
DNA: TGTGCCAGTAGTAAGAAAGACAGGGGGTATAGCAATCAGCCCCAGCATTTT

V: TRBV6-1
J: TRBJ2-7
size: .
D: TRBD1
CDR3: CASTFGTGDYEQYF
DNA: TGTGCCAGCACTTTTGGGACAGGGGACTACGAGCAGTACTTC

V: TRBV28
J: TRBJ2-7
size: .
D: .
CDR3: CASSSSHEQYF
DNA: TGTGCCAGCAGTTCGTCCCACGAGCAGTACTTC

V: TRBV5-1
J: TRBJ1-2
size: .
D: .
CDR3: CASSPSAGAGGYTF
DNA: TGCGCCAGCAGCCCTAGTGCGGGGGCTGGGGGCTACACCTTC

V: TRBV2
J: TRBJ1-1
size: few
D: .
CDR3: CASSEGTEAFF
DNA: TGTGCCAGCAGTGAAGGGACAGAAGCTTTCTTT

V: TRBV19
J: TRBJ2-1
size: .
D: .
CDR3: CASSAVHSYNEQFF
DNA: TGTGCCAGTAGTGCGGTGCACTCCTACAATGAGCAGTTCTTC

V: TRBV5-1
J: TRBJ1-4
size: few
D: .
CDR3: CASSLATGFTVTNEKLFF
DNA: TGCGCCAGCAGCTTGGCCACAGGGTTCACGGTGACTAATGAAAAACTGTTTTTT

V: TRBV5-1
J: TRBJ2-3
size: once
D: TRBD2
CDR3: CASSPGLAGVLLTDTQYF
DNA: TGCGCCAGCAGCCCGGGACTAGCGGGAGTTCTGTTAACAGATACGCAGTATTTT

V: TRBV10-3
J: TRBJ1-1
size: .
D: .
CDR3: CAISEAPRGTEAFF
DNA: TGTGCCATCAGTGAGGCACCACGCGGCACTGAAGCTTTCTTT

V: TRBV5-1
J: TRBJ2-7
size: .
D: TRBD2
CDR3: CASSLATGGTYEQYF
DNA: TGCGCCAGCAGCTTGGCTACGGGAGGCACCTACGAGCAGTACTTC

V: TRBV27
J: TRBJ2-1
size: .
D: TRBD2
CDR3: CASSSTSGRATEQFF
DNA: TGTGCCAGCAGTTCCACTAGCGGGAGGGCCACTGAGCAGTTCTTC

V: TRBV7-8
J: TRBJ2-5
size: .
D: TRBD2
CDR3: CASSLRLPLAGQETQYF
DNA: TGTGCCAGCAGCTTAAGGTTGCCGCTAGCGGGACAAGAGACCCAGTACTTC

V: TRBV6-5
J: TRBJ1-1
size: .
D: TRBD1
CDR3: CASSYYSDRVDTEAFF
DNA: TGTGCCAGCAGTTACTATTCGGACAGGGTGGACACTGAAGCTTTCTTT

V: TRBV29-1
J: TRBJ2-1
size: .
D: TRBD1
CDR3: CSVGGGQDGSTFYNEQFF
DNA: TGCAGCGTTGGGGGTGGACAGGACGGGTCCACCTTTTACAATGAGCAGTTCTTC

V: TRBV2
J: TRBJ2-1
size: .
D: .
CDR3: CASITKEGLSNEQFF
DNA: TGTGCCAGCATCACGAAGGAGGGCCTATCAAATGAGCAGTTCTTC